This T cell receptor beta chain was recorded in a study of OX40 agonist ivuxolimab in advanced cancers. Across the study: At about 81% male, the cohort had a mean age of 60 years, ranging from roughly 23 to 80.

Germline lookup yields CDR1 MNHNY and CDR2 SVGAGI (reference sequence). V lost 6 bases and J 6 bases, leaving 6 bases between the germline ends. CDR3 length: 12 amino acids. Sequenced by immunoSEQ multiplex PCR; TCRdb stores in-frame clones only, minus some. The table shows approximately 76,000 clones, with 70% to 90% occurring only once. Sampling of blood occurred at baseline, cycle 4 day 1, and cycle 7 day 1. This rearrangement joins TRBV6-6 to TRBJ1-6; D not certain. The sample in question was CD4+ or CD8+ T cells sorted from blood, obtained in a trial of the OX40 agonist ivuxolimab. The TCR was taken from an adult with an advanced solid tumor such as melanoma, head and neck, liver or kidney cancer. DNA for the CDR3: TGTGCCAGCAGACAGACTAATTCACCCCTCCACTTT. Protein sequence: CASRQTNSPLHF.